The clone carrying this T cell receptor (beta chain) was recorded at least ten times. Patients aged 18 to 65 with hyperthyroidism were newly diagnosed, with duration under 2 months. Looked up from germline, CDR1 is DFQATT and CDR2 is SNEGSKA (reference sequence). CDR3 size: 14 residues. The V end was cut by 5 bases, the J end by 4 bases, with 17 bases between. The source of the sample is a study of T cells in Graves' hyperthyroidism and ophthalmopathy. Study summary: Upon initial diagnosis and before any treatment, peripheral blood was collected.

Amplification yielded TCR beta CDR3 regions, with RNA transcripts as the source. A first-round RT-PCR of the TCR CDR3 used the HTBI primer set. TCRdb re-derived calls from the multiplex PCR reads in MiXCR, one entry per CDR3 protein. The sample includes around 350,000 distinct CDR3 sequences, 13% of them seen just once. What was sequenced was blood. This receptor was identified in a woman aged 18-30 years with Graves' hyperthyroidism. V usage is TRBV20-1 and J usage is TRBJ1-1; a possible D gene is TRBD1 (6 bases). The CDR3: CSALRGHLGTEAFF. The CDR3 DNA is TGCAGTGCTCTCAGGGGCCACCTCGGCACTGAAGCTTTCTTT.